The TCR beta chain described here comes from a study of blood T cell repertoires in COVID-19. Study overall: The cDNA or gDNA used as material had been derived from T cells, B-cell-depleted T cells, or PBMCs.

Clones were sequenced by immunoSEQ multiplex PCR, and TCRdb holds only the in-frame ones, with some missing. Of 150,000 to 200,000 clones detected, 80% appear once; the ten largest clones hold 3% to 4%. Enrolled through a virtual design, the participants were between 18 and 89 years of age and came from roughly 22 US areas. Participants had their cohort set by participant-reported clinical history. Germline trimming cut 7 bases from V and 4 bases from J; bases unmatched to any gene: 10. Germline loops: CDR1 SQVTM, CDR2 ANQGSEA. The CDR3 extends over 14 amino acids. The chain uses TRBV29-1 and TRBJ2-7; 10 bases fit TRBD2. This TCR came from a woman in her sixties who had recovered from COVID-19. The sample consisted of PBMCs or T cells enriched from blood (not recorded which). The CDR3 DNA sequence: TGCAGCGCCCAGGGCCTAGCGGGGGTTTACGAGCAGTACTTC. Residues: CSAQGLAGVYEQYF.